This T cell receptor beta chain was sequenced for a study of blood T cells in healthy people across ages. The V and J ends lost 4 bases and 6 bases, in that order; junction bases with no gene match: 9. The CDR3 has 14 amino acids. CDR1 is DFQATT and CDR2 is SNEGSKA in the germline V gene (reference sequence). The authors ran a second PCR of about 7 to 11 cycles using a sample-barcoded 5' primer and a J-beta primer mix. Via MiXCR, TCRdb re-called the 5' RACE reads, giving one row per CDR3 protein. Of over a million distinct CDR3 sequences detected, approximately 25% appear once; the ten largest clones hold less than 0.85%. This clonotype was counted only a few times. The data also belong to a second study, concerning T cells of mothers and their children.

The rearrangement joins TRBV20-1 to TRBJ1-1; 9 nucleotides align to TRBD1. Specimen: blood. The TCR was taken from a girl aged 2-10 years in good health. CDR3: CSANPGQGIAEAFF. The DNA of the CDR3 is TGCAGTGCTAACCCCGGACAGGGGATCGCTGAAGCTTTCTTT.